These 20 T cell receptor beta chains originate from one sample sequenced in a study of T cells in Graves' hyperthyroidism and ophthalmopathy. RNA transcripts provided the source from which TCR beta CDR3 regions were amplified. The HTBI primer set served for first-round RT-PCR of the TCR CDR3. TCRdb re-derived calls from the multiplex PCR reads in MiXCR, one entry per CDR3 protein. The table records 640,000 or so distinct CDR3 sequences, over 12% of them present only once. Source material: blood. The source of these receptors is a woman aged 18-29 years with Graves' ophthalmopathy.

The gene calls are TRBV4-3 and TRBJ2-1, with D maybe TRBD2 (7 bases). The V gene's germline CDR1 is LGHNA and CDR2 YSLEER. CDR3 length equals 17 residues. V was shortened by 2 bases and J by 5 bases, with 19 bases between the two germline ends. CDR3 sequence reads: CASSQPWGGVKNNEQFF. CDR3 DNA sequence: TGCGCCAGCAGCCAACCGTGGGGGGGCGTAAAGAACAATGAGCAGTTCTTC.

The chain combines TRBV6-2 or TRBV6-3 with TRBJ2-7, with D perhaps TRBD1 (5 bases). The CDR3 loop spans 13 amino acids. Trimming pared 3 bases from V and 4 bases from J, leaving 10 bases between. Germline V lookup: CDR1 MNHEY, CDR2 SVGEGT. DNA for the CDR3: TGTGCCAGCAGTTATCGCCAGGGTTACGAGCAGTACTTC. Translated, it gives CASSYRQGYEQYF.

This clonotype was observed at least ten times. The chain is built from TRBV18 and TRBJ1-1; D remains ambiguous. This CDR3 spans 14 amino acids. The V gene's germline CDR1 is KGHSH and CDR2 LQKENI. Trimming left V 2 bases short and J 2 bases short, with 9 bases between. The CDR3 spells CASSPYERNTEAFF. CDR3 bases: TGTGCCAGCTCACCATACGAACGAAACACTGAAGCTTTCTTT. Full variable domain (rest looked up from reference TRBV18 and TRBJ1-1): NAGVMQNPRHLVRRRGQEARLRCSPMKGHSHVYWYRQLPEEGLKFMVYLQKENIIDESGMPKERFSAEFPKEGPSILRIQQVVRGDSAAYFCASSPYERNTEAFFGQGTRLTVV.

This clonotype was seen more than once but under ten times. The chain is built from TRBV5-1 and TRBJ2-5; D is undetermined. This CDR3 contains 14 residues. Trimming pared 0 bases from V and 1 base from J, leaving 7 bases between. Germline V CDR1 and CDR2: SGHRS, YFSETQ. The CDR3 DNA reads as TGCGCCAGCAGCTTGGGCTCAGCCCAAGAGACCCAGTACTTC. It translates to CASSLGSAQETQYF.

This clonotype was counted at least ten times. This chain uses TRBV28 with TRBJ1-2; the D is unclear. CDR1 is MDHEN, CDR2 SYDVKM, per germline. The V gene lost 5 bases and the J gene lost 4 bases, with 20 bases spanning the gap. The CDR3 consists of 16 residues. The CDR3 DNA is TGTGCCAGCAGTCCTCTCGTAGGATTTCACCTCTATGGCTACACCTTC. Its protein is CASSPLVGFHLYGYTF.

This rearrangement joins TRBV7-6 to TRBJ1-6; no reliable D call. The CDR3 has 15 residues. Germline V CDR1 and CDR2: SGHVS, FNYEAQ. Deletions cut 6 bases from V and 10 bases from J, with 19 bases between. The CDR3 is CASSTGRRSGSPLHF. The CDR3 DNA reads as TGTGCCAGCAGTACCGGGCGTAGGAGTGGATCACCCCTCCACTTT.

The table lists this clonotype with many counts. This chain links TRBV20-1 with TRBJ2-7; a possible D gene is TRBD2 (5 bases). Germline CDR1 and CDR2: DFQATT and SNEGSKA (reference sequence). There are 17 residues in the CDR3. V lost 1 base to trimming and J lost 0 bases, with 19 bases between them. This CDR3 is CSARGLAGSSLSYEQYF. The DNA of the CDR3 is TGCAGTGCTAGAGGATTGGCGGGTAGCTCCCTCTCCTACGAGCAGTACTTC.

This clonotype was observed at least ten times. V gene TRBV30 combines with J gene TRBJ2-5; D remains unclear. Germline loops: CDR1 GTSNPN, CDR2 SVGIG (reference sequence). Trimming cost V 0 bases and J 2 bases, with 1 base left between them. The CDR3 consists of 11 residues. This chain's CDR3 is CAWSVQETQYF. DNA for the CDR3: TGTGCCTGGAGTGTACAAGAGACCCAGTACTTC.

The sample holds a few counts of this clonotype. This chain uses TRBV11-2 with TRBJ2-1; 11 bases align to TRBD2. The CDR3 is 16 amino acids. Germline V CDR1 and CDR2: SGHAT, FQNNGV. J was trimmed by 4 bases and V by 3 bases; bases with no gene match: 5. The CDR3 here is CASSFFGTSGYNEQFF. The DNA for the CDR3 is TGTGCCAGCAGCTTTTTTGGGACTAGCGGTTACAATGAGCAGTTCTTC. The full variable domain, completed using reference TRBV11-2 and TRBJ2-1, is EAGVAQSPRYKIIEKRQSVAFWCNPISGHATLYWYQQILGQGPKLLIQFQNNGVVDDSQLPKDRFSAERLKGVDSTLKIQPAKLEDSAVYLCASSFFGTSGYNEQFFGPGTRLTVL.

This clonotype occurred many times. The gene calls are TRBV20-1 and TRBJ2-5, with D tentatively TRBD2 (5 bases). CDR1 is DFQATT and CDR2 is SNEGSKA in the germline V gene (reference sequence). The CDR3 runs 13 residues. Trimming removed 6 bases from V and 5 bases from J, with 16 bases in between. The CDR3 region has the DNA TGCAGTGCCAGTACGGTGCAGCGGGAGACCCAGTACTTC. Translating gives CSASTVQRETQYF.

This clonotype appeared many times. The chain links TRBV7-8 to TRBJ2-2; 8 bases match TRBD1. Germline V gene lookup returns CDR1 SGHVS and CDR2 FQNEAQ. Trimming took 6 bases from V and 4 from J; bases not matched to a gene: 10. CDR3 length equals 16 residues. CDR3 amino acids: CASRRGGQGGTGELFF. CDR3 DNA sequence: TGTGCCAGCAGGAGGGGCGGACAGGGAGGCACCGGGGAGCTGTTTTTT.

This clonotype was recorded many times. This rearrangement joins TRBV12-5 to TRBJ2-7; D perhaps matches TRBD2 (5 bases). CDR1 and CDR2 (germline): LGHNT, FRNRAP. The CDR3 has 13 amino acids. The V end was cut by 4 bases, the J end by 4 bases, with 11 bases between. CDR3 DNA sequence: TGTGCTAGTGGTTCGGGCGGAGGTTACGAGCAGTACTTC. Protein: CASGSGGGYEQYF.

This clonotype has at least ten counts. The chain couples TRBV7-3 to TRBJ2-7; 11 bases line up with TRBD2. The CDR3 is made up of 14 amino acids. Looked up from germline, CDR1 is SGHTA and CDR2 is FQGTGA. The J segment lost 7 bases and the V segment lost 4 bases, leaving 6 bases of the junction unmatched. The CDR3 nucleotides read TGTGCCAGCAGCTCCGGACTAGCGGGTGGGGAGCAGTACTTC. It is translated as CASSSGLAGGEQYF.

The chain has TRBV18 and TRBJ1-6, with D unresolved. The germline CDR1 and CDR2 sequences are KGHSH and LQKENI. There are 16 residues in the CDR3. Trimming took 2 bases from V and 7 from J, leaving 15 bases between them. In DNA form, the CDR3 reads TGTGCCAGCTCACCAGACCCGCAGGTTTGGAATTCACCCCTCCACTTT. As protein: CASSPDPQVWNSPLHF.

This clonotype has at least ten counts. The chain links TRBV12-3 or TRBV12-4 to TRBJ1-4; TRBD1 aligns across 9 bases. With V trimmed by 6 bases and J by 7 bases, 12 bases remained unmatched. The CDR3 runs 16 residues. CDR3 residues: CASSSNLGQGGEKLFF. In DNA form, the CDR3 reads TGTGCCAGCAGCTCCAACCTGGGACAGGGTGGTGAAAAACTGTTTTTT.

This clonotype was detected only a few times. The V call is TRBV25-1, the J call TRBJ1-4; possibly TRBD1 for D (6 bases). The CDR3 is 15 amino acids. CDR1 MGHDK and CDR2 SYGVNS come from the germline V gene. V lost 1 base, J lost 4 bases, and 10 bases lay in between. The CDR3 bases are TGTGCCAGCAGTGAATGGGGGCGGGATAATGAAAAACTGTTTTTT. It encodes CASSEWGRDNEKLFF.

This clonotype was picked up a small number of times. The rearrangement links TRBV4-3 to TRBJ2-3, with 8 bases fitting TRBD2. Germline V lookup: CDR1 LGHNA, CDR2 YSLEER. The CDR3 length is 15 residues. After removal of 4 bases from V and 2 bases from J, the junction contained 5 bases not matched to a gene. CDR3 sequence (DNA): TGCGCCAGCAGCCTACGTAGCGGGGCCACAGATACGCAGTATTTT. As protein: CASSLRSGATDTQYF.

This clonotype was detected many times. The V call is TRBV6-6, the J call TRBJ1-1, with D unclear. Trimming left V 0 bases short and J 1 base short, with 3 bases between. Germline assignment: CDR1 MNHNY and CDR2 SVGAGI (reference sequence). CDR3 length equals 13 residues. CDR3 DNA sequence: TGTGCCAGCAGTTACTCGACGAACACTGAAGCTTTCTTT. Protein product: CASSYSTNTEAFF.

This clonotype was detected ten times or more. The CDR3 sequence: CASSLRPSRETQYF. The CDR3 bases are TGTGCCAGCAGCTTAAGGCCCAGCCGAGAGACCCAGTACTTC. The chain combines TRBV7-3 with TRBJ2-5; no clear D gene. The CDR3 runs 14 residues. CDR1 is SGHTA and CDR2 is FQGTGA in the germline V gene. V dropped 1 base and J dropped 4 bases, with 10 bases sitting between them.

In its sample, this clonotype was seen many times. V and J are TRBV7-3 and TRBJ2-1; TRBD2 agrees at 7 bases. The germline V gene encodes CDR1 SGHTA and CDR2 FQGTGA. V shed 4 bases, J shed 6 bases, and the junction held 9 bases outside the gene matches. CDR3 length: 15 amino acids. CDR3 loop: CASSSSGTQGNEQFF. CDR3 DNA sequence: TGTGCCAGCAGCTCAAGCGGGACCCAAGGCAATGAGCAGTTCTTC.